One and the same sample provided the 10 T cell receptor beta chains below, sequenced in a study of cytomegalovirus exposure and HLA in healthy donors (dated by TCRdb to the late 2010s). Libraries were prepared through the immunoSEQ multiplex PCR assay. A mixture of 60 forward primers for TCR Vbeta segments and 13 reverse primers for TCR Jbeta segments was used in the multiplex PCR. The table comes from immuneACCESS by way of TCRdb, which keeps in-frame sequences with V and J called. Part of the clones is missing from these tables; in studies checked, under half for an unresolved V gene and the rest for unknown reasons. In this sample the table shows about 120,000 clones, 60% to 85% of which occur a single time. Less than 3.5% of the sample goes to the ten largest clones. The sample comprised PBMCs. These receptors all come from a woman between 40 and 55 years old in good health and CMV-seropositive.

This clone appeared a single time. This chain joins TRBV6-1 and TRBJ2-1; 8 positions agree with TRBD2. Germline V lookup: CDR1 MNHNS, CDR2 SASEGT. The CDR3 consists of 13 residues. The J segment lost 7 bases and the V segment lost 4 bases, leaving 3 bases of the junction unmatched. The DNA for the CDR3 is TGTGCCAGCAGTGGGCAGCGGGGGAATGAGCAGTTCTTC. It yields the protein CASSGQRGNEQFF.

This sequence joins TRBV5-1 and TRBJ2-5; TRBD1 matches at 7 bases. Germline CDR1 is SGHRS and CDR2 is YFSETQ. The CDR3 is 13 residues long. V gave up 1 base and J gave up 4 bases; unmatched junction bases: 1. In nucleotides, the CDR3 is TGCGCCAGCAGCTTGCAGGGGGTAGAGACCCAGTACTTC. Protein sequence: CASSLQGVETQYF.

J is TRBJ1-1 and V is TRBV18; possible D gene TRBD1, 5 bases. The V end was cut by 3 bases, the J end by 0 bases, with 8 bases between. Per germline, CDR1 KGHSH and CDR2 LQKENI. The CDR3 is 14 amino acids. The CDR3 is CASSPSGVNTEAFF. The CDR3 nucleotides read TGTGCCAGCTCACCTTCGGGGGTGAACACTGAAGCTTTCTTT.

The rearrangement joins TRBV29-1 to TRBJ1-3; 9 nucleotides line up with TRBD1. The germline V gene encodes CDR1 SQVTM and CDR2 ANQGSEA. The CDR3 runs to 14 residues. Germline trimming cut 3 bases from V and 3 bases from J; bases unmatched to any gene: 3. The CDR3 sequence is CSVDRDRDGNTIYF. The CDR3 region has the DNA TGCAGCGTTGACCGGGACAGGGATGGAAACACCATATATTTT.

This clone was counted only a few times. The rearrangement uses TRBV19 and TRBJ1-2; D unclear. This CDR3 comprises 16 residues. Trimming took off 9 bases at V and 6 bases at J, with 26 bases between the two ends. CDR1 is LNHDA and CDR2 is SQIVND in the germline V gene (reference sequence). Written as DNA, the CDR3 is TGTGCCAGCAAAGCCCCTACTTTTTCGGGTCTGCATGGCTACACCTTC. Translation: CASKAPTFSGLHGYTF. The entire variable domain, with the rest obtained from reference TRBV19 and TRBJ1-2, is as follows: DGGITQSPKYLFRKEGQNVTLSCEQNLNHDAMYWYRQDPGQGLRLIYYSQIVNDFQKGDIAEGYSVSREKKESFPLTVTSAQKNPTAFYLCASKAPTFSGLHGYTFGSGTRLTVV.

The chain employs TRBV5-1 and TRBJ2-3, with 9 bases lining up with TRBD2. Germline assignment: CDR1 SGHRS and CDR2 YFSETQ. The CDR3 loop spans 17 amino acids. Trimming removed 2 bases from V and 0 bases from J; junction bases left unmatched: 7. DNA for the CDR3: TGCGCCAGCAGCTTCAGAGGCCTAGCGGGGAGCACAGATACGCAGTATTTT. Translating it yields CASSFRGLAGSTDTQYF.

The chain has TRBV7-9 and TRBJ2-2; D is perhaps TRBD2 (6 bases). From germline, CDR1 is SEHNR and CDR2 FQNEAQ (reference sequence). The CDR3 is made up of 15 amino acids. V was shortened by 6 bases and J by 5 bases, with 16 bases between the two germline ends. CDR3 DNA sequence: TGTGCCAGCAGTAGTCCACGGGAGCCAACCGGGGAGCTGTTTTTT. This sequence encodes CASSSPREPTGELFF. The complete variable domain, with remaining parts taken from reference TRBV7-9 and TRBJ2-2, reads DTGVSQNPRHKITKRGQNVTFRCDPISEHNRLYWYRQTLGQGPEFLTYFQNEAQLEKSRLLSDRFSAERPKGSFSTLEIQRTEQGDSAMYLCASSSPREPTGELFFGEGSRLTVL.

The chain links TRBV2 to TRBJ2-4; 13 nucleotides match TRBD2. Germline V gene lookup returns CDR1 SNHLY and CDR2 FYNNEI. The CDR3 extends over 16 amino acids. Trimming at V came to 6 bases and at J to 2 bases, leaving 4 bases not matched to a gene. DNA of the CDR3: TGTGCCAGCAGCACTAGCGGGGGGGAAACCAAAAACATTCAGTACTTC. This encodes CASSTSGGETKNIQYF.

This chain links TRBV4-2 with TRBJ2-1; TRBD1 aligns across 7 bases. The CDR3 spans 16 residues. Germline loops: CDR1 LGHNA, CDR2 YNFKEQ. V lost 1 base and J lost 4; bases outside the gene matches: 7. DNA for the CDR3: TGTGCCAGCAGCCAAGTTCCGTCAGGGGGTTACAATGAGCAGTTCTTC. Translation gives CASSQVPSGGYNEQFF.

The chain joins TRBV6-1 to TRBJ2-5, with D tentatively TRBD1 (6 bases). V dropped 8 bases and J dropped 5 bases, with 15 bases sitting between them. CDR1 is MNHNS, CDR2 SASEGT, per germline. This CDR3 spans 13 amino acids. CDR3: CASVETGQETQYF. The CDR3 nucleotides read TGTGCCAGCGTAGAAACAGGGCAGGAGACCCAGTACTTC.